Listed below are T cell receptor beta chains from one sample, sequenced in a study of OX40 agonist ivuxolimab in advanced cancers. The table came from immunoSEQ multiplex PCR; TCRdb's copy has only in-frame clones and leaves some out. Of about 35,000 clones in the sample, roughly 84% were seen once. The sequenced sample was CD4+ or CD8+ T cells sorted from blood, obtained in a trial of the OX40 agonist ivuxolimab. Receptor source: an adult with an advanced solid tumor such as melanoma, head and neck, liver or kidney cancer. Both conserved end residues are trimmed from each CDR3. A D gene is named only where the DNA matches it firmly.

CDR3aa	d_gene	v_gene	j_gene
ATGGSGANVLT	-	TRBV5-5	TRBJ2-6
ASSLETVAMSGELF	-	TRBV7-2	TRBJ2-2
ASSFRVGPYEQY	-	TRBV28	TRBJ2-7
ARRDRGQLNYGYT	TRBD1	TRBV2	TRBJ1-2
ASSLRSGQSLNSPLH	-	TRBV5-4	TRBJ1-6
ASSVGGGSQDTQY	-	TRBV9	TRBJ2-3
ASSARQGFEETQY	TRBD1	TRBV11-2	TRBJ2-5
ASSGMSSSYNSPLH	-	TRBV6-6	TRBJ1-6
ASSPRQFDTQY	-	TRBV7-6	TRBJ2-3
ASSLGQRNTEAF	-	TRBV7-9	TRBJ1-1
ASSPQADTQY	-	TRBV18	TRBJ2-3
ASAFQGGRNTGELF	-	TRBV6-4	TRBJ2-2
ASSVEVAGGAEQF	TRBD2	TRBV9	TRBJ2-1
ATSREGIETQY	-	TRBV15	TRBJ2-5
ASSHSRDYNEQF	-	TRBV7-3	TRBJ2-1
SATGSYGYT	-	TRBV20-1	TRBJ1-2
ASSVLGGGEKLF	-	TRBV2	TRBJ1-4